This T cell receptor beta chain is from a study of T cell responses to AZD1222 COVID-19 vaccine. Clones were read by immunoSEQ multiplex PCR, and TCRdb kept only the in-frame ones, dropping some. The sample records some 120,000 clones, approximately 90% being singletons. Overall study findings and caveats: Regions 160-218 and 743-854 dominated among vaccine-associated CD4 TCRs spanning spike. Seropositive AZD1222 recipients at baseline numbered only five or six. Mostly white British, mostly female donors; authors suggested clonal diversity may be underestimated.

CDR1 is MNHEY and CDR2 is SVGAGI in the germline V gene. The V segment lost 6 bases and the J segment 3 bases; nucleotides outside the gene matches: 1. The CDR3 is 13 residues long. As for this clone: Antigen unknown.

This chain uses TRBV6-5 with TRBJ2-1; 8 bases line up with TRBD1. The source of this sequence is an adult in good health. Sample: peripheral blood, taken on day 0 of MenACWY control vaccination. CDR3 residues: CASRQGVYNEQFF. CDR3 coding DNA: TGTGCCAGCAGACAGGGGGTCTACAATGAGCAGTTCTTC.